Presented here are 24 T cell receptor beta chains from one specimen sequenced in a study of T cell responses to AZD1222 COVID-19 vaccine. TCRdb's table, derived via immunoSEQ multiplex PCR, lists solely in-frame clones and lacks some. The sample has tens of thousands of clones; about nine tenths are singletons. Sequenced here: peripheral blood, sampled 28 days after the second AZD1222 dose. These receptors originate from an adult who received the AZD1222 COVID-19 vaccine.

The V call is TRBV19, the J call TRBJ2-2; weak D call: TRBD2 (5 bases). V was shortened by 6 bases and J by 1 base, with 12 bases between the two germline ends. The CDR3 consists of 15 residues. Germline values: CDR1 LNHDA, CDR2 SQIVND (reference sequence). The CDR3 sequence: CASSRTAKNTGELFF. DNA of the CDR3: TGTGCCAGTAGCCGGACTGCGAAGAACACCGGGGAGCTGTTTTTT.

The chain couples TRBV6-5 to TRBJ2-7; TRBD1 agrees at 9 bases. Germline assignment: CDR1 MNHEY and CDR2 SVGAGI. This CDR3 contains 13 residues. The V segment lost 8 bases and the J segment 5 bases; nucleotides outside the gene matches: 7. The DNA for the CDR3 is TGTGCCAGCCTCGGGACAGGGTACGACGAGCAGTACTTC. Protein product: CASLGTGYDEQYF.

This clone was counted a single time. V and J are TRBV5-1 and TRBJ2-3; tentative D call: TRBD1 (5 bases). The CDR3 spans 15 residues. Per the germline V gene, CDR1 is SGHRS and CDR2 is YFSETQ. V was trimmed by 4 bases and J by 2 bases, leaving 14 bases between them. The CDR3 is CASSHYRSLTDTQYF. The CDR3 nucleotides read TGCGCCAGCAGCCACTACAGGTCCCTCACAGATACGCAGTATTTT.

The V gene is TRBV5-1, the J gene TRBJ2-5; D ambiguous. V gave up 4 bases and J gave up 4 bases, with 17 bases separating them. The CDR3 has 15 amino acids. Germline V gene sequence: CDR1 SGHRS, CDR2 YFSETQ. CDR3 coding DNA: TGCGCCAGCAGCCCAACCTTACAACCGAGAGAGACCCAGTACTTC. Translation gives CASSPTLQPRETQYF.

The chain has TRBV7-9 and TRBJ2-5, with unresolved D. CDR3 length equals 10 residues. The germline V and J ends were trimmed by 8 bases and 7 bases, with 8 bases remaining between them. Germline V gene data show CDR1 as SEHNR and CDR2 as FQNEAQ (reference sequence). For the CDR3, the DNA is TGTGCCAGCGCAGGCGGGACCCAGTACTTC. Translation: CASAGGTQYF.

V and J are TRBV6-2 or TRBV6-3 and TRBJ2-1, with D possibly being TRBD1 (5 bases). Between the trimmed V and J ends, which lost 2 bases and 0 bases, there was a span of 14 bases. From germline, CDR1 is MNHEY and CDR2 SVGEGT. The CDR3 covers 17 residues. The CDR3 loop reads CASSYRSGQGSYNEQFF. The CDR3 DNA reads as TGTGCCAGCAGTTACCGATCGGGCCAGGGCTCCTACAATGAGCAGTTCTTC.

The V call is TRBV6-2 or TRBV6-3, the J call TRBJ1-5, with a possible D match to TRBD1 (6 bases). From germline, CDR1 is MNHEY and CDR2 SVGEGT. This CDR3 spans 14 amino acids. The germline V and J ends were trimmed by 4 bases and 1 base, with 8 bases remaining between them. CDR3 sequence reads: CASSWTVSNQPQHF. CDR3 sequence (DNA): TGTGCCAGCAGTTGGACAGTAAGCAATCAGCCCCAGCATTTT.

A few counts support this clone. The rearrangement uses TRBV20-1 and TRBJ1-2; no clear D. The ends were cut back, 6 bases at V and 7 bases at J, with 9 bases in the middle. This CDR3 has 10 residues. Germline V CDR1 and CDR2: DFQATT, SNEGSKA (reference sequence). The CDR3 reads CSAPVGGYTF. In DNA form, the CDR3 reads TGCAGTGCCCCCGTTGGTGGCTACACCTTC.

This chain joins TRBV11-2 and TRBJ1-4; 9 nucleotides match TRBD1. The V gene's germline CDR1 is SGHAT and CDR2 FQNNGV. V was pared by 3 bases and J by 5 bases, with 1 base of the junction left unmatched. The CDR3 spans 14 residues. The CDR3 coding sequence is TGTGCCAGCAGCTTCGGGACAGGGAATGAAAAACTGTTTTTT. It specifies CASSFGTGNEKLFF.

The chain has TRBV7-2 and TRBJ1-2; a possible D gene is TRBD1 (6 bases). Germline V lookup: CDR1 SGHTA, CDR2 FQGNSA. V dropped 5 bases and J dropped 0 bases, with 19 bases sitting between them. This CDR3 region has 17 residues. CDR3 sequence reads: CASSAPPDSKTNYGYTF. The CDR3 DNA reads as TGTGCCAGCAGCGCCCCCCCGGACAGTAAAACTAACTATGGCTACACCTTC.

The CDR3 protein is CAWSVFSGANVLTF. The CDR3 DNA follows: TGTGCCTGGAGTGTATTCTCCGGGGCCAACGTCCTGACTTTC. The V and J genes are TRBV30 and TRBJ2-6, with D unclear. There are 14 residues in the CDR3. CDR1 GTSNPN and CDR2 SVGIG come from the germline V gene (reference sequence). The V and J ends lost 0 bases and 4 bases respectively, with 7 bases between them.

This chain joins TRBV10-2 and TRBJ1-1; possibly TRBD1 for D (6 bases). This CDR3 spans 12 amino acids. Trimming took 7 bases from V and 2 from J, leaving 8 bases between them. Per the germline V gene, CDR1 is WSHSY and CDR2 is SAAADI. The CDR3 region is CASKGGNTEAFF. CDR3 sequence (DNA): TGCGCCAGCAAGGGGGGAAACACTGAAGCTTTCTTT.

This clone was observed a single time. The V call is TRBV3-1 (or the pseudogene TRBV3-2), the J call TRBJ2-1; 8 bases are a match to TRBD2. Germline assignment: CDR1 LGHDT and CDR2 YNNKEL (reference sequence). After removal of 1 base from V and 4 bases from J, the junction contained 9 bases not matched to a gene. CDR3 length equals 17 residues. DNA of the CDR3: TGTGCCAGCAGCCAAGGCCGTATAGCGGGGCCTTACAATGAGCAGTTCTTC. It is translated as CASSQGRIAGPYNEQFF.

V gene TRBV6-1 combines with J gene TRBJ2-2; D gene ambiguous. The CDR3 contains 17 residues. V was pared by 2 bases and J by 0 bases, with 13 bases between. Germline CDR1 and CDR2: MNHNS and SASEGT. CDR3 sequence reads: CASSENVGFANTGELFF. DNA for the CDR3: TGTGCCAGCAGTGAAAATGTAGGGTTCGCGAACACCGGGGAGCTGTTTTTT.

The J gene is TRBJ2-3, the V gene TRBV5-1, with no clear D. The V and J ends lost 0 bases and 6 bases respectively, with 5 bases between them. The CDR3 covers 12 residues. Germline loops: CDR1 SGHRS, CDR2 YFSETQ. The CDR3 nucleotides read TGCGCCAGCAGCTTGGCCGAGGATACGCAGTATTTT. Translated, it gives CASSLAEDTQYF.

This sequence joins TRBV30 and TRBJ1-5, with 9 bases aligning to TRBD1. This CDR3 is 14 amino acids long. Per the germline V gene, CDR1 is GTSNPN and CDR2 is SVGIG (reference sequence). V was pared by 5 bases and J by 1 base, with 3 bases of the junction left unmatched. Here the CDR3 reads CAWAGQGSNQPQHF. The CDR3 DNA sequence: TGTGCCTGGGCCGGACAGGGGAGCAATCAGCCCCAGCATTTT.

The V call is TRBV2, the J call TRBJ1-2; D remains ambiguous. The CDR3 contains 12 residues. The V end was cut by 5 bases, the J end by 4 bases, with 8 bases between. CDR1 and CDR2 (germline): SNHLY, FYNNEI. CDR3 protein: CASSSSSYGYTF. In nucleotides, the CDR3 is TGTGCCAGCAGTAGTTCCTCCTATGGCTACACCTTC.

This sequence joins TRBV6-1 and TRBJ1-5, with unresolved D. This CDR3 region has 14 residues. Trimming took 3 bases from V and 0 from J, leaving 6 bases between them. Per germline, CDR1 MNHNS and CDR2 SASEGT. CDR3 DNA: TGTGCCAGCAGTGACAGTTATAGCAATCAGCCCCAGCATTTT. It is translated as CASSDSYSNQPQHF.

The count of this clone is one. The chain joins TRBV5-6 to TRBJ2-4; D possibly corresponds to TRBD1 (5 bases). The CDR3 runs to 18 residues. CDR1 is SGHDT and CDR2 is YYEEEE in the germline V gene. V was cut by 0 bases and J by 2 bases, with 18 bases left in between. CDR3 amino acids: CASSLALTLGEPKNIQYF. In DNA form, the CDR3 reads TGTGCCAGCAGCTTGGCCTTAACTTTAGGGGAACCCAAAAACATTCAGTACTTC.

This chain connects TRBV5-4 to TRBJ2-2; 12 bases agree with TRBD2. Germline loops: CDR1 SGHNT, CDR2 YYREEE (reference sequence). V was clipped by 4 bases and J by 4 bases; unmatched bases: 8. The CDR3 has 17 residues. The CDR3 sequence: CASSSGLAGPGTGELFF. As DNA, the CDR3 is TGTGCCAGCAGCAGTGGACTAGCGGGGCCTGGCACCGGGGAGCTGTTTTTT. Complete variable domain (other parts from reference TRBV5-4 and TRBJ2-2): ETGVTQSPTHLIKTRGQQVTLRCSSQSGHNTVSWYQQALGQGPQFIFQYYREEENGRGNFPPRFSGLQFPNYSSELNVNALELDDSALYLCASSSGLAGPGTGELFFGEGSRLTVL.

The CDR3 DNA follows: TGTGCCACCAGCACCCGAATCCCTAGCGGGGGGCCGAGGGATGAGCAGTTCTTC. Protein product: CATSTRIPSGGPRDEQFF. The V and J genes are TRBV15 and TRBJ2-1; TRBD2 matches 11 bases. The V and J ends lost 4 bases and 8 bases, in that order; junction bases with no gene match: 16. The CDR3 is made up of 18 amino acids. CDR1 LNHNV and CDR2 YYDKDF come from the germline V gene (reference sequence).

This rearrangement joins TRBV19 to TRBJ1-2; a weak D match, TRBD1 (5 bases). The CDR3 has 14 residues. From germline, CDR1 is LNHDA and CDR2 SQIVND (reference sequence). V dropped 4 bases and J dropped 4 bases, with 13 bases sitting between them. The CDR3 coding sequence is TGTGCCAGTAGTAACAGGAAACCTACCTATGGCTACACCTTC. It yields the protein CASSNRKPTYGYTF.

J is TRBJ1-1 and V is TRBV10-3; maybe TRBD1 (5 bases). Looked up from germline, CDR1 is ENHRY and CDR2 is SYGVKD. The V and J ends lost 0 bases and 1 base respectively, with 12 bases between them. The CDR3 covers 16 residues. For the CDR3, the DNA is TGTGCCATCAGTGAGTCTTCAGGGCGCCCGAACACTGAAGCTTTCTTT. This sequence encodes CAISESSGRPNTEAFF.

The chain carries TRBV7-9 and TRBJ2-1, with no clear D. V lost 1 base and J lost 1, with 8 bases in between. The germline V gene has CDR1 SEHNR and CDR2 FQNEAQ (reference sequence). The CDR3 totals 15 residues. For the CDR3, the DNA is TGTGCCAGCAGCTTAGGGTTAGCTTCCTACAATGAGCAGTTCTTC. It specifies CASSLGLASYNEQFF. The complete variable domain, with remaining parts taken from reference TRBV7-9 and TRBJ2-1, reads DTGVSQNPRHKITKRGQNVTFRCDPISEHNRLYWYRQTLGQGPEFLTYFQNEAQLEKSRLLSDRFSAERPKGSFSTLEIQRTEQGDSAMYLCASSLGLASYNEQFFGPGTRLTVL.